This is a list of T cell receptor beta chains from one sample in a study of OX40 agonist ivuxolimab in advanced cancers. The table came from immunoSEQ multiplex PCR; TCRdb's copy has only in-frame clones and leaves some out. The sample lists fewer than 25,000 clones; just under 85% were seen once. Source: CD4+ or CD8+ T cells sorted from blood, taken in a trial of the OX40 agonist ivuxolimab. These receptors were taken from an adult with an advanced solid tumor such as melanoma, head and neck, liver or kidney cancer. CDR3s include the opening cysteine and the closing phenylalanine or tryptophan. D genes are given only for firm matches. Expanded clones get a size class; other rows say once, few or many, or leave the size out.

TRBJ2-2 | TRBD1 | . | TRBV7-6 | CASSETRGLYTGELFF | TGTGCCAGCAGCGAAACCAGGGGGCTCTACACCGGGGAGCTGTTTTTT
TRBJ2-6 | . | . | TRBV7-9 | CASSSGTAPTGANVLTF | TGTGCCAGCAGCTCTGGGACCGCCCCGACTGGGGCCAACGTCCTGACTTTC
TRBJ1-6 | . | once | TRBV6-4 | CASSAVAENNSPLHF | TGTGCCAGCAGTGCGGTGGCGGAAAATAATTCACCCCTCCACTTT
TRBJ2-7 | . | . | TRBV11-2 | CASSWTALGEQYF | TGTGCCAGCAGCTGGACGGCCCTTGGAGAGCAGTACTTC
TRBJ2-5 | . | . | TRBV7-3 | CASSLGGENLYF | TGTGCCAGCAGCCTAGGGGGAGAGAATTTGTACTTC
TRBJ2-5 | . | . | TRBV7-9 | CASSLPSVGETQYF | TGTGCCAGCAGCTTACCTAGCGTCGGGGAGACCCAGTACTTC
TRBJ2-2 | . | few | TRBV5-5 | CASSLGLPNTGELFF | TGTGCCAGCAGCTTGGGTCTACCAAACACCGGGGAGCTGTTTTTT
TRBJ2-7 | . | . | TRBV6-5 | CASKPRRGSYEQYF | TGTGCCAGCAAACCCCGGAGGGGGTCCTACGAGCAGTACTTC
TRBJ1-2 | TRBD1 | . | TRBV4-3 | CASSQDRGQGNGYTF | TGCGCCAGCAGCCAAGATAGGGGACAGGGAAATGGCTACACCTTC
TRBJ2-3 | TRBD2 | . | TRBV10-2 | CATGGKTSTDTQYF | TGCGCCACGGGGGGAAAAACTAGCACAGATACGCAGTATTTT
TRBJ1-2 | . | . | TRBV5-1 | CASSSTPNAANYGYTF | TGCGCCAGCAGCTCCACCCCGAATGCAGCTAACTATGGCTACACCTTC
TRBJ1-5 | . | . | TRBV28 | CASAFGAGVQPQHF | TGTGCCAGCGCCTTTGGGGCGGGAGTACAGCCCCAGCATTTT
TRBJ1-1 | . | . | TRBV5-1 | CASSLARVNTEAFF | TGCGCCAGCAGCTTGGCCAGGGTGAACACTGAAGCTTTCTTT
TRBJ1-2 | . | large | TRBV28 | CASSLTPDGIYGYTF | TGTGCCAGCAGTCTTACCCCCGACGGCATCTATGGCTACACCTTC
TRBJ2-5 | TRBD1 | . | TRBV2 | CASSEAIGTAEKTQYF | TGTGCCAGCAGTGAAGCCATCGGGACAGCCGAGAAGACCCAGTACTTC
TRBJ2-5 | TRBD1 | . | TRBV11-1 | CASSDDRGNKEQYF | TGTGCCAGCAGCGATGACAGGGGAAATAAGGAGCAGTACTTC
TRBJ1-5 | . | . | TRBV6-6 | CASSWGTSNQPQHF | TGTGCCAGCAGTTGGGGGACTAGCAATCAGCCCCAGCATTTT
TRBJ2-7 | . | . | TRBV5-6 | CASSLAVPYEQYF | TGTGCCAGCAGCTTAGCCGTTCCCTACGAGCAGTACTTC
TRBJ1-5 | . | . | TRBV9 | CASSVGDGDQPQHF | TGTGCCAGCAGCGTAGGGGACGGGGATCAGCCCCAGCATTTT
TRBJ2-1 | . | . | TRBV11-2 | CASSESELKIYSYNEQFF | TGTGCCAGCAGCGAAAGCGAATTAAAGATTTACTCCTACAATGAGCAGTTCTTC
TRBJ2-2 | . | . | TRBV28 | CASSLNRAETGELFF | TGTGCCAGCAGTTTAAACAGGGCGGAAACCGGGGAGCTGTTTTTT
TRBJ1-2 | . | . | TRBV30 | CAWRAGGSGYTF | TGTGCCTGGAGGGCTGGGGGCAGTGGCTACACCTTC
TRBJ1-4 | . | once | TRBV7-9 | CASTIRNREEKLFF | TGTGCCAGCACAATTCGGAACCGGGAAGAAAAACTGTTTTTT
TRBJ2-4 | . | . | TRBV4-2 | CASSQDGQVAKNIQYF | TGTGCCAGCAGCCAAGATGGCCAGGTAGCCAAAAACATTCAGTACTTC
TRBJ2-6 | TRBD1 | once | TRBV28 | CASRSLDRGLWGANVLTF | TGTGCCAGCAGGAGTCTGGACAGGGGGCTGTGGGGGGCCAACGTCCTGACTTTC
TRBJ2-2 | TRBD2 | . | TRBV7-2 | CASSLLAGDTGELFF | TGTGCCAGCAGTTTACTAGCGGGGGACACCGGGGAGCTGTTTTTT
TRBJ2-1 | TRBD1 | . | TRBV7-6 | CASSPTTGGNEQFF | TGTGCCAGCAGCCCAACTACAGGGGGCAATGAGCAGTTCTTC
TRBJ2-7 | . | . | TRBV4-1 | CASSQFTSQYEQYF | TGCGCCAGCAGCCAATTTACTAGCCAGTACGAGCAGTACTTC
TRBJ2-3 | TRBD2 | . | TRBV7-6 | CASSSRGGRGTDTQYF | TGTGCCAGCAGCTCCCGGGGGGGCCGAGGCACAGATACGCAGTATTTT
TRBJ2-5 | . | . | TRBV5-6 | CASSPTSQETQYF | TGTGCCAGCAGCCCGACAAGCCAAGAGACCCAGTACTTC
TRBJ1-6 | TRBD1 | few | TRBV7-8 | CASSLAGTGRNSPLHF | TGTGCCAGCAGCTTAGCCGGGACAGGGCGTAATTCACCCCTCCACTTT
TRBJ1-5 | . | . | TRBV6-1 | CASNIQGNNQPQHF | TGTGCCAGCAACATACAGGGTAACAATCAGCCCCAGCATTTT
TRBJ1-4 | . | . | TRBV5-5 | CASSLVWGDEKLFF | TGTGCCAGCAGCTTGGTTTGGGGGGATGAAAAACTGTTTTTT
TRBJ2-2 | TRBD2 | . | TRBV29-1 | CSAIKRGDTTGELFF | TGCAGCGCCATAAAGCGGGGAGATACTACCGGGGAGCTGTTTTTT
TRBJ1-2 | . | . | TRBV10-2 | CASSVAISPRVYGYTF | TGCGCCAGCAGTGTGGCAATTTCCCCTAGGGTATATGGCTACACCTTC
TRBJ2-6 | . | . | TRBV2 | CASTEGVGANVLTF | TGTGCCAGCACCGAAGGAGTGGGGGCCAACGTCCTGACTTTC
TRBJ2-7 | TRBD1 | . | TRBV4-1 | CASSQARAGQGDYEQYF | TGCGCCAGCAGCCAAGCCCGTGCCGGACAGGGAGACTACGAGCAGTACTTC
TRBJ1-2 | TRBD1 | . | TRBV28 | CASSQTGGNGYTF | TGTGCCAGCAGTCAGACAGGGGGCAATGGCTACACCTTC
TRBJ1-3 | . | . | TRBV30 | CAWSWGSGNTIYF | TGTGCCTGGAGTTGGGGCTCTGGAAACACCATATATTTT
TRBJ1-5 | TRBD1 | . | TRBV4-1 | CASSQYEDRGPDQPQHF | TGCGCCAGCAGCCAATATGAGGACAGGGGTCCCGATCAGCCCCAGCATTTT
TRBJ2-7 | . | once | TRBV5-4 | CASSWTFEQYF | TGTGCCAGCAGCTGGACCTTCGAGCAGTACTTC
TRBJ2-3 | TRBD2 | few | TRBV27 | CASSLWGTTYAFTQYF | TGTGCCAGCAGTTTATGGGGGACTACCTACGCGTTTACGCAGTATTTT
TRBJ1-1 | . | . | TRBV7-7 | CASSFRLGTEAFF | TGTGCCAGCAGCTTCAGGTTGGGCACTGAAGCTTTCTTT
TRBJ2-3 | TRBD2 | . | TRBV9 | CASSVDGGTKVDTQYF | TGTGCCAGCAGCGTAGATGGTGGGACTAAAGTAGATACGCAGTATTTT
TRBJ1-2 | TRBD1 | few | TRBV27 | CASSDRGYGYTF | TGTGCCAGCAGCGACAGGGGTTATGGCTACACCTTC
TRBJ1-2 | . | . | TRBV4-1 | CASSQGTANFYGYTF | TGCGCCAGCAGCCAAGGGACCGCAAATTTCTATGGCTACACCTTC
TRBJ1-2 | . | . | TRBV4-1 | CASSLEVQLVNYGYTF | TGCGCCAGCAGCCTAGAGGTCCAACTAGTTAACTATGGCTACACCTTC
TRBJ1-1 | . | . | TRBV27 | CASSSGPLVLTEAFF | TGTGCCAGCAGTTCCGGACCCCTGGTCCTCACTGAAGCTTTCTTT
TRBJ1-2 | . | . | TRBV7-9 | CASITQERTYGYTF | TGTGCCAGCATCACTCAGGAGAGGACCTATGGCTACACCTTC
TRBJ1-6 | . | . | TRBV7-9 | CASSSGLYRNSPLHF | TGTGCCAGCAGCTCCGGACTGTATCGGAATTCACCCCTCCACTTT
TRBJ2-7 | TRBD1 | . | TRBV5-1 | CASSMGTTGGAPYEQYF | TGCGCCAGCAGCATGGGTACTACAGGGGGCGCCCCCTACGAGCAGTACTTC
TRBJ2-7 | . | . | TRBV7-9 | CASTSGISYEQYF | TGTGCCAGCACCTCGGGAATCTCCTACGAGCAGTACTTC
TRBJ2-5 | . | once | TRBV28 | CASEGGDREYQETQYF | TGTGCCAGCGAGGGGGGGGACAGAGAGTACCAAGAGACCCAGTACTTC
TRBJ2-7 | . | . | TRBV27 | CASSWDGTYEQYF | TGTGCCAGCAGTTGGGACGGAACCTACGAGCAGTACTTC